These T cell receptor beta chains were read from a single sample in a study of blood T cell repertoires in COVID-19. This table comes from immunoSEQ multiplex PCR, and its TCRdb copy is limited to in-frame clones, with some not included. The sample includes 150,000 to 180,000 clones, roughly nine tenths of them seen just once. The sample was peripheral blood. These receptors originate from a man between 45 and 60 years old with acute or convalescent COVID-19. The CDR3 runs from the conserved cysteine through the conserved F or W. The D gene is left open where the match is weak. Size values are once, few and many counts, or a class for expanded clones, and some rows have none.

- TRBJ2-3 TRBD2 TRBV2 TGTGCCAGCAGTGAAAGGCGGGGGGTCACAGATACGCAGTATTTT CASSERRGVTDTQYF
- TRBJ2-3 - TRBV9 TGTGCCAGCAGCGTAGGAGATACAGATACGCAGTATTTT CASSVGDTDTQYF
- TRBJ2-3 TRBD2 TRBV19 TGTGCCAGTAGTTCAGCGGGGGGCAACACAGATACGCAGTATTTT CASSSAGGNTDTQYF
- TRBJ2-1 TRBD1 TRBV19 TGTGCCAGCTCCCCCCGACAGGGACCCAATGAGCAGTTCTTC CASSPRQGPNEQFF
- TRBJ2-7 - TRBV21-1 TGTGCCAGCAGCAAAGGACAGGAATCCTCCTACGAGCAGTACTTC CASSKGQESSYEQYF
- TRBJ1-1 - TRBV5-8 TGTGCCAGCAGCTTGGTGGCAGGATTTGAAGCTTTCTTT CASSLVAGFEAFF
- TRBJ2-2 - TRBV19 TGTGCCAGTAGTATACAGGGCGGGGAGCTGTTTTTT CASSIQGGELFF
- TRBJ2-1 - TRBV7-3 TGTGCCAGCAGCTTGGACAGAAGCTCCTACAATGAGCAGTTCTTC CASSLDRSSYNEQFF
- TRBJ1-3 - TRBV5-1 TGCGCCAGCAGCTTGGCCAGCTCTGGAAACACCATATATTTT CASSLASSGNTIYF
- TRBJ2-1 TRBD2 TRBV28 TGTGCCAGCACTAGCGGGAGGGAAAATGAGCAGTTCTTC CASTSGRENEQFF
once TRBJ1-2 TRBD1 TRBV10-2 TGCGCCAGCGGGGACAGGATTTATGGCTACACCTTC CASGDRIYGYTF
few TRBJ2-7 TRBD2 TRBV3-1/TRBV3-2 TGTGCCAGCAGCCAAGGGAGAGCGGGAGGGGGCGAGCAGTACTTC CASSQGRAGGGEQYF
- TRBJ2-2 TRBD2 TRBV7-3 TGTGCCAGCAGCTCAAAAGCGGGGGCGCGGGATCACGGGGAGCTGTTTTTT CASSSKAGARDHGELFF
- TRBJ2-3 TRBD2 TRBV27 TGTGCCAGCAGTTTATCGAAGCTAGCGGACAACACAGATACGCAGTATTTT CASSLSKLADNTDTQYF
once TRBJ2-6 TRBD1 TRBV27 TGTGCCAGCAGTTTAAACAGGGGCCTGAGCGCTGGGGCCAACGTCCTGACTTTC CASSLNRGLSAGANVLTF
- TRBJ1-1 - TRBV3-1/TRBV3-2 TGTGCCAGCAGACAAGGCGGTGCGAACACTGAAGCTTTCTTT CASRQGGANTEAFF
- TRBJ1-4 - TRBV7-9 TGTGCCAGCAGCTTAATTCTCCGGGGGACTAATGAAAAACTGTTTTTT CASSLILRGTNEKLFF
- TRBJ2-7 TRBD2 TRBV27 TGTGCCAGCAGAAGACTAGCTCCACCTTACGAGCAGTACTTC CASRRLAPPYEQYF
- TRBJ1-1 - TRBV5-1 TGCGCCAGCAGCTTGGGAGCCTCAAACACTGAAGCTTTCTTT CASSLGASNTEAFF
- TRBJ2-3 TRBD1 TRBV6-5 TGTGCCAGCAGCCGGGACAGGCCCACAGATACGCAGTATTTT CASSRDRPTDTQYF
- TRBJ1-2 - TRBV28 TGTGCCAGCAGTTTATTTGGCAGGGAGGCTGGCTACACCTTC CASSLFGREAGYTF
once TRBJ1-5 TRBD1 TRBV28 TGTGCCAGCAGGAGAAGGGACAGGGGGGTTGGAGATCAGCCCCAGCATTTT CASRRRDRGVGDQPQHF
- TRBJ1-2 - TRBV5-4 TGTGCCAGCAGCCCCCAGGTTCACCGCGGCTACACCTTC CASSPQVHRGYTF
- TRBJ1-5 - TRBV19 TGTGCCACCTCGGACCCGGGAAGCAATCAGCCCCAGCATTTT CATSDPGSNQPQHF
once TRBJ2-1 TRBD2 TRBV2 TGTGCCAGCAGTGAGATGGGACTAGCGGCCTACAATGAGCAGTTCTTC CASSEMGLAAYNEQFF
once TRBJ2-7 TRBD2 TRBV19 TGTGCCAGTAGTATAATTAGCGGGAGCTACGAGCAGTACTTC CASSIISGSYEQYF
- TRBJ2-1 - TRBV7-8 TGTGCCAGCAGCTACTCTCGGTCCTACAATGAGCAGTTCTTC CASSYSRSYNEQFF
- TRBJ1-2 - TRBV6-5 TGTGCCAGCAGTTCCCCCCTATCGCCCAACTATGGCTACACCTTC CASSSPLSPNYGYTF
- TRBJ2-1 TRBD2 TRBV7-8 TGTGCCAGCAGCTCCTCTAGCGGGAGGGTTAATGAGCAGTTCTTC CASSSSSGRVNEQFF
- TRBJ1-2 TRBD1 TRBV6-5 TGTGCCAGCAGTTCCACAGGGGTTTTAGGCTACACCTTC CASSSTGVLGYTF
- TRBJ1-5 - TRBV28 TGTGCCAGCAGTTTACAAAGCAATCAGCCCCAGCATTTT CASSLQSNQPQHF
- TRBJ2-1 TRBD2 TRBV7-9 TGTGCCAGCAGCCCTAGTGGGTCTAGCGGGAGCCACTCCTACAATGAGCAGTTCTTC CASSPSGSSGSHSYNEQFF
- TRBJ2-2 TRBD2 TRBV5-1 TGCGCCAGCAGCTTGTTCACTAGCGGGAACCTCGTCACCGGGGAGCTGTTTTTT CASSLFTSGNLVTGELFF
- TRBJ1-1 TRBD1 TRBV5-6 TGTGCCAGCAGCTTACGAGACAGGGGGTACACTGAAGCTTTCTTT CASSLRDRGYTEAFF
- TRBJ1-2 - TRBV12-3/TRBV12-4 TGTGCCAGCAGTTTAGTGGAGAACTATGGCTACACCTTC CASSLVENYGYTF
- TRBJ1-4 TRBD1 TRBV18 TGTGCCAGCTCACGGACAGGGGTGGAAGAAAAACTGTTTTTT CASSRTGVEEKLFF
once TRBJ2-2 - TRBV6-6 TGTGCCAGCAGTCCACCGACTGGAACCGGGGAGCTGTTTTTT CASSPPTGTGELFF
- TRBJ1-4 - TRBV7-9 TGTGCCAGCAGCCCAGGACAGCAGAATGAAAAACTGTTTTTT CASSPGQQNEKLFF
- TRBJ1-1 TRBD1 TRBV12-3/TRBV12-4 TGTGCCAGCAGTGGGGACAGGCGACATGAAGCTTTCTTT CASSGDRRHEAFF
- TRBJ1-4 - TRBV19 TGTGCCAGTACCCCGCGGCTGCGGGAAAAACTGTTTTTT CASTPRLREKLFF
- TRBJ2-7 TRBD2 TRBV27 TGTGCCAGCAGTTCTAGACTAGCGGGCCTCTACGAGCAGTACTTC CASSSRLAGLYEQYF
once TRBJ2-7 TRBD2 TRBV7-9 TGTGCCAGCAGCCTAGGGGAGGGCGAGCAGTACTTC CASSLGEGEQYF
once TRBJ1-1 - TRBV21-1 TGTGCCAGCAGCATATACAGGGAAACTCCTAACACTGAAGCTTTCTTT CASSIYRETPNTEAFF